The rows below give T cell receptor beta chains drawn from one sample of a study of tumor-infiltrating lymphocytes in primary liver carcinoma. TCRdb re-called the multiplex PCR reads with MiXCR, one entry per CDR3 protein. The sample yields around 81,000 distinct CDR3 sequences, 71% seen once. What was sequenced was liver tumor tissue from sampling region 4. All receptors come from a woman aged 60 to 75 with primary liver carcinoma and hepatitis B virus infection. The CDR3 runs from the conserved cysteine through the conserved F or W. A D gene is named only where the DNA matches it firmly. Clone size is not always given. Where it is, it says once, few, many or a class for expanded clones.

size,V,J,D,CDR3,DNA
many,TRBV6-2/TRBV6-3,TRBJ2-7,NA,CASSRNGAYEQYF,TGTGCCAGCAGTCGCAACGGAGCCTACGAGCAGTACTTC
NA,TRBV6-5,TRBJ2-1,NA,CASSTGGVYNERFF,TGTGCCAGCAGTACGGGTGGGGTATACAATGAGCGGTTCTTC
NA,TRBV11-2,TRBJ2-5,TRBD1,CASSSNIGDSEYF,TGTGCCAGCAGCTCAAATATCGGGGACAGCGAATACTTC
NA,TRBV12-3/TRBV12-4,TRBJ2-5,NA,CASSLDTQYF,TGTGCCAGCAGCCTAGATACCCAATACTTC
NA,TRBV4-2,TRBJ2-1,TRBD2,CASSQDSSGYNEHFF,TGTGCCAGTAGCCAAGATTCTAGCGGGTACAATGAGCACTTCTTC
NA,TRBV5-4,TRBJ1-2,TRBD1,CAGSQPAGGGYGYTF,TGTGCCGGCAGCCAACCCGCAGGGGGGGGCTATGGCTACACCTTC
NA,TRBV7-2,TRBJ2-3,NA,CASSLSRSVPDTQYF,TGTGCCAGCAGCTTATCGCGTAGCGTCCCAGATACGCAGTATTTT
NA,TRBV29-1,TRBJ2-3,NA,CNVEALGRVGVGTDTQYF,TGCAACGTTGAAGCGTTGGGCAGGGTGGGGGTCGGTACAGATACGCAGTATTTT
NA,TRBV11-2,TRBJ1-2,NA,CAISLTIQGDGGYAF,TGTGCCATCAGCTTGACAATACAGGGAGATGGTGGCTACGCCTTC
NA,TRBV28,TRBJ1-6,NA,CASSPAGARRNSPLHF,TGTGCCAGCAGTCCCGCGGGGGCGAGGCGTAATTCACCCCTCCACTTT
large,TRBV11-3,TRBJ2-7,NA,CASSYSYEQYF,TGTGCCAGCAGCTATTCCTACGAGCAGTACTTC
NA,TRBV11-2,TRBJ1-1,NA,CASSFGPNTEPFF,TGTGCCAGCAGCTTCGGGCCAAATACTGAACCTTTCTTT
NA,TRBV11-3,TRBJ2-1,NA,CAGSLGQREWGVDEQFF,TGTGCCGGCAGCTTAGGTCAGAGGGAGTGGGGTGTCGATGAGCAGTTCTTC
NA,TRBV6-1,TRBJ1-1,TRBD1,CASSEALRGPTGITEALF,TGTGCCAGCAGTGAAGCGCTTAGGGGCCCGACAGGGATTACTGAAGCTCTCTTT
NA,TRBV6-1,TRBJ2-1,NA,CASSVGFKQFF,TGTGCCAGCAGTGTAGGCTTTAAGCAGTTCTTC
many,TRBV5-1,TRBJ2-1,NA,CASSLGELYNEQFF,TGCGCCAGCAGCTTGGGGGAGCTTTACAATGAGCAGTTCTTC
NA,TRBV6-2/TRBV6-3,TRBJ2-3,TRBD2,CTSRNPSGWLWSSTGTQYF,TGTACCAGCAGAAATCCTAGCGGTTGGCTTTGGTCTAGCACAGGTACGCAGTATTTT
NA,TRBV12-3/TRBV12-4,TRBJ2-2,TRBD2,CTSRGLAGNTGELFF,TGTACCAGCAGAGGACTAGCTGGAAACACCGGGGAGCTGTTTTTT
NA,TRBV29-1,TRBJ2-5,NA,CRVESGAQETQYF,TGCAGAGTTGAGAGTGGGGCCCAAGAGACCCAGTACTTC
NA,TRBV29-1,TRBJ1-2,NA,CGAEAQGHGYTF,TGCGGCGCCGAGGCCCAGGGTCATGGCTACACCTTC
few,TRBV21-1,TRBJ2-3,NA,CASSTSSGMQTSTDTQYF,TGTGCCAGCAGCACCTCTTCCGGCATGCAAACTAGCACAGATACGCAGTATTTT
NA,TRBV10-2,TRBJ2-6,NA,CASSEGFPSGANVRTF,TGCGCCAGTAGTGAGGGGTTCCCCTCTGGGGCCAACGTCCGGACTTTC
NA,TRBV6-5,TRBJ2-7,NA,CASGFAETGLGGQYF,TGTGCCAGCGGTTTCGCCGAGACAGGCCTAGGTGGGCAGTACTTC
NA,TRBV12-3/TRBV12-4,TRBJ1-2,NA,CASSRNVQGYTF,TGTGCCAGCAGCCGGAACGTGCAGGGCTACACTTTC
many,TRBV28,TRBJ1-1,NA,CASMTGNLGTEAFF,TGTGCCAGCATGACCGGCAACCTGGGCACTGAAGCTTTCTTT